What follows are 21 T cell receptor beta chains derived from one specimen sequenced in a study of blood T cell repertoires in COVID-19. Data came from immunoSEQ multiplex PCR; TCRdb stores just in-frame clones and leaves some out. This table holds roughly 200,000 clones, roughly 90% found once. Sequencing was performed on PBMCs or T cells enriched from blood (not recorded which). These receptors were obtained from a woman aged 25 to 45 who had recovered from COVID-19.

The sample holds a few counts of this clone. Different DNA sequences within this sample yield the same CDR3. This chain uses TRBV6-5 with TRBJ2-5, with 7 bases lining up with TRBD2. Germline V CDR1 and CDR2: MNHEY, SVGAGI. There are 12 residues in the CDR3. J gave up 4 bases and V 4 bases, and 0 bases lay outside the gene matches. The CDR3 spells CASSWGGETQYF. Written as DNA, the CDR3 is TGTGCCAGCAGTTGGGGGGGAGAGACCCAGTACTTC.

This rearrangement joins TRBV4-1 to TRBJ2-5; tentatively, D is TRBD2 (7 bases). The germline V and J ends were trimmed by 4 bases and 3 bases, with 15 bases remaining between them. Germline lookup yields CDR1 MGHRA and CDR2 YSYEKL. The CDR3 consists of 15 residues. CDR3 DNA sequence: TGCGCCAGCAGCCGGCTGGTAGGGGGGGAAGAGACCCAGTACTTC. Residues: CASSRLVGGEETQYF.

The chain carries TRBV5-6 and TRBJ1-1, with 11 bases matching TRBD1. The V segment lost 3 bases and the J segment 4 bases; nucleotides outside the gene matches: 11. This CDR3 has 17 amino acids. Germline assignment: CDR1 SGHDT and CDR2 YYEEEE. CDR3 in DNA: TGTGCCAGCAGCTCGACGGACAGGGGGCGTTGGGTCACTGAAGCTTTCTTT. This translates into CASSSTDRGRWVTEAFF.

V and J are TRBV5-5 and TRBJ2-7, with TRBD1 identical over 9 bases. Germline assignment: CDR1 SGHKS and CDR2 YYEKEE (reference sequence). V was pared by 4 bases and J by 6 bases, with 5 bases of the junction left unmatched. The CDR3 is 13 residues long. The CDR3: CASSVGTGSEQYF. The DNA for the CDR3 is TGTGCCAGCAGCGTGGGGACAGGGTCCGAGCAGTACTTC. Variable domain in full (rest from reference TRBV5-5 and TRBJ2-7): DAGVTQSPTHLIKTRGQQVTLRCSPISGHKSVSWYQQVLGQGPQFIFQYYEKEERGRGNFPDRFSARQFPNYSSELNVNALLLGDSALYLCASSVGTGSEQYFGPGTRLTVT.

The chain uses TRBV19 and TRBJ2-3; 9 positions agree with TRBD2. This CDR3 region has 15 residues. With V trimmed by 4 bases and J by 2 bases, 4 bases remained unmatched. From germline, CDR1 is LNHDA and CDR2 SQIVND (reference sequence). The CDR3 loop reads CASSTTSGDTDTQYF. The CDR3 bases are TGTGCCAGTAGTACGACTAGCGGTGACACAGATACGCAGTATTTT.

The chain employs TRBV6-1 and TRBJ1-2; 7 bases line up with TRBD1. The CDR3 sequence is 16 residues long. Germline assignment: CDR1 MNHNS and CDR2 SASEGT. The V and J ends lost 1 base and 3 bases, in that order; junction bases with no gene match: 8. CDR3 DNA: TGTGCCAGCAGTGAAGGGTTGAGAGGGGGCGACTATGGCTACACCTTC. Translation: CASSEGLRGGDYGYTF.

The rearrangement joins TRBV24-1 to TRBJ2-2; TRBD1 matches at 7 bases. The CDR3 is 15 residues long. Germline trimming cut 2 bases from V and 4 bases from J; bases unmatched to any gene: 3. Germline assignment: CDR1 KGHDR and CDR2 SFDVKD. CDR3 loop: CATSDWDRITGELFF. The CDR3 bases are TGTGCCACCAGTGATTGGGACAGAATCACCGGGGAGCTGTTTTTT.

The rearrangement uses TRBV15 and TRBJ2-2; 8 bases match TRBD2. Trimming at V came to 1 base and at J to 6 bases, leaving 4 bases not matched to a gene. CDR3 length: 15 amino acids. The V gene's germline CDR1 is LNHNV and CDR2 YYDKDF (reference sequence). In DNA, the CDR3 is TGTGCCACCAGCAGAGTTAGCGGGGAGGCCGGGGAGCTGTTTTTT. Translated: CATSRVSGEAGELFF.

This clone is a singleton in its sample. The chain recombines TRBV18 with TRBJ1-3; unclear D gene. The CDR3 runs 15 residues. Trimming stripped 4 bases from V and 3 bases from J, with 13 bases between. Germline loops: CDR1 KGHSH, CDR2 LQKENI. The CDR3 DNA sequence: TGTGCCAGCTCACTTTACAATAATGATGGAAACACCATATATTTT. It yields the protein CASSLYNNDGNTIYF.

This clone was found once. This rearrangement joins TRBV6-5 to TRBJ2-2, with TRBD1 identical over 10 bases. J was trimmed by 6 bases and V by 6 bases; bases with no gene match: 7. This CDR3 region has 15 residues. The germline V gene encodes CDR1 MNHEY and CDR2 SVGAGI. The CDR3 DNA sequence: TGTGCCAGCAGGTCGGGGACAGGGGAGGCCGGGGAGCTGTTTTTT. It is translated as CASRSGTGEAGELFF.

The V gene is TRBV4-2, the J gene TRBJ2-3; TRBD2 matches at 7 bases. The CDR3 totals 16 residues. In germline, CDR1 is LGHNA, CDR2 YNFKEQ. V dropped 4 bases and J dropped 2; count of bases not matched to a gene: 9. This CDR3 reads CASSRTGRTNTDTQYF. In DNA, the CDR3 is TGTGCCAGCAGCCGTACCGGGAGGACTAACACAGATACGCAGTATTTT.

The chain joins TRBV4-1 to TRBJ1-1; 8 nucleotides match TRBD1. J was trimmed by 0 bases and V by 0 bases; bases with no gene match: 15. Looked up from germline, CDR1 is MGHRA and CDR2 is YSYEKL. The CDR3 is 20 amino acids. The CDR3 reads CASSQEVPRQGQGMNTEAFF. CDR3 sequence (DNA): TGCGCCAGCAGCCAAGAGGTACCAAGACAGGGGCAGGGAATGAACACTGAAGCTTTCTTT.

This clone was observed a single time. This chain connects TRBV19 to TRBJ1-4; 7 bases fit TRBD1. The V segment lost 7 bases and the J segment 0 bases; nucleotides outside the gene matches: 8. CDR3 length: 16 amino acids. Germline-derived CDR1 and CDR2 are LNHDA and SQIVND (reference sequence). The CDR3 DNA follows: TGTGCCAGTAAGGGGACAGCCATTCCAACTAATGAAAAACTGTTTTTT. Its translation is CASKGTAIPTNEKLFF.

This chain joins TRBV5-4 and TRBJ2-5, with D perhaps matching TRBD2 (5 bases). V was shortened by 2 bases and J by 1 base, with 18 bases between the two germline ends. The CDR3 is 17 amino acids. Germline V gives CDR1 SGHNT, CDR2 YYREEE (reference sequence). CDR3 amino acids: CASSFSGLGPSQETQYF. CDR3 bases: TGTGCCAGCAGCTTCTCGGGGTTAGGTCCCTCCCAAGAGACCCAGTACTTC.

This chain uses TRBV5-1 with TRBJ2-3; TRBD2 matches 10 bases. The CDR3 sequence is 17 residues long. CDR1 is SGHRS and CDR2 is YFSETQ in the germline V gene. Trimming took 0 bases from V and 6 from J; bases not matched to a gene: 10. The CDR3 spells CASSLEASGGPGDTQYF. The CDR3, as DNA: TGCGCCAGCAGCTTGGAGGCTAGCGGGGGACCTGGGGATACGCAGTATTTT.

This clone was counted once. V usage is TRBV6-2 or TRBV6-3 and J usage is TRBJ1-1; the match to TRBD1 covers 7 bases. The CDR3 covers 14 residues. The germline CDR1 and CDR2 sequences are MNHEY and SVGEGT. The ends lost 5 bases at V and 8 bases at J; junction bases unmatched: 11. CDR3 amino acids: CASSRLGQDKEAFF. CDR3 DNA sequence: TGTGCCAGCAGTCGACTAGGACAGGACAAAGAAGCTTTCTTT.

The CDR3 DNA follows: TGTGCTAGTGCCCCGGACAGGGACGAGCAGTACTTC. Translated, it gives CASAPDRDEQYF. The chain is built from TRBV12-5 and TRBJ2-7; TRBD1 matches 8 bases. The V gene end was trimmed by 7 bases and the J gene end by 5 bases; junction bases not matched to a gene: 4. Germline CDR1 is LGHNT and CDR2 is FRNRAP. CDR3 length: 12 residues.

The chain employs TRBV19 and TRBJ2-1; 12 bases align to TRBD2. The junction had 4 bases not matched to a gene; V was cut back by 4 bases and J by 6 bases. Germline CDR1 is LNHDA and CDR2 is SQIVND (reference sequence). This CDR3 region has 15 residues. The CDR3 region has the DNA TGTGCCAGTAGTACCTCGGGACTAGCGGGCAATGAGCAGTTCTTC. Encoded protein: CASSTSGLAGNEQFF.

The CDR3 reads CASTYLPRTGVGSYEQYF. CDR3 DNA sequence: TGTGCCAGCACTTATCTTCCCCGGACAGGGGTGGGTTCCTACGAGCAGTACTTC. This chain uses TRBV3-1 (or the pseudogene TRBV3-2) with TRBJ2-7; TRBD1 matches at 9 bases. This CDR3 has 18 amino acids. The ends lost 7 bases at V and 1 base at J; junction bases unmatched: 17. From germline, CDR1 is LGHDT and CDR2 YNNKEL (reference sequence).

This chain connects TRBV7-9 to TRBJ2-2, with D unresolved. Germline V CDR1 and CDR2: SEHNR, FQNEAQ (reference sequence). CDR3 length: 15 amino acids. V shed 6 bases and J shed 4 bases, with 15 bases lying between them. The CDR3 DNA reads as TGTGCCAGCAGAAAAGTCGCCTCGGGCACCGGGGAGCTGTTTTTT. Translated, it gives CASRKVASGTGELFF. Together with reference TRBV7-9 and TRBJ2-2, the CDR3 gives the full variable domain: DTGVSQNPRHKITKRGQNVTFRCDPISEHNRLYWYRQTLGQGPEFLTYFQNEAQLEKSRLLSDRFSAERPKGSFSTLEIQRTEQGDSAMYLCASRKVASGTGELFFGEGSRLTVL.

The rearrangement links TRBV18 to TRBJ2-2; D is ambiguous. CDR3 length equals 13 residues. The germline CDR1 and CDR2 sequences are KGHSH and LQKENI. The ends were cut back, 3 bases at V and 3 bases at J, with 5 bases in the middle. CDR3 sequence reads: CASSPQDTGELFF. In DNA form, the CDR3 reads TGTGCCAGCTCACCTCAGGACACCGGGGAGCTGTTTTTT.